The clone carrying this T cell receptor (beta chain) has ten or more counts. Its antigen is as yet unknown. Graves' hyperthyroidism was deemed stable given no ophthalmopathy progression within 18 months. With a duration under 2 months, the hyperthyroidism was newly diagnosed in patients aged 18 to 65. Patients having uncontrolled infection, another autoimmune disease, pregnancy or lactation were not included. Germline CDR1 is SGHRS and CDR2 is YFSETQ. CDR3 length equals 15 residues. With V trimmed by 3 bases and J by 4 bases, 6 bases remained unmatched. TCR beta CDR3 regions were amplified from RNA. A set of HTBI primers served as the primers for a first-round RT-PCR of the TCR CDR3. From the multiplex PCR reads, TCRdb called clonotypes with MiXCR, one entry per CDR3 protein. The table shows around 430,000 distinct CDR3 sequences, with 14% to 15% occurring only once. The sample comes from a study of T cells in Graves' hyperthyroidism and ophthalmopathy.

Study observations and caveats: Researchers found most expanded thyroid clonotypes above 0.001 in blood as well.

V and J are TRBV5-1 and TRBJ2-7; TRBD2 matches 11 bases. The origin of this receptor is a woman in her twenties or thirties with Graves' hyperthyroidism. The specimen was blood. The CDR3 loop reads CASSSTSGRGYEQYF. The DNA of the CDR3 is TGCGCCAGCAGCTCAACTAGCGGGAGAGGTTACGAGCAGTACTTC.